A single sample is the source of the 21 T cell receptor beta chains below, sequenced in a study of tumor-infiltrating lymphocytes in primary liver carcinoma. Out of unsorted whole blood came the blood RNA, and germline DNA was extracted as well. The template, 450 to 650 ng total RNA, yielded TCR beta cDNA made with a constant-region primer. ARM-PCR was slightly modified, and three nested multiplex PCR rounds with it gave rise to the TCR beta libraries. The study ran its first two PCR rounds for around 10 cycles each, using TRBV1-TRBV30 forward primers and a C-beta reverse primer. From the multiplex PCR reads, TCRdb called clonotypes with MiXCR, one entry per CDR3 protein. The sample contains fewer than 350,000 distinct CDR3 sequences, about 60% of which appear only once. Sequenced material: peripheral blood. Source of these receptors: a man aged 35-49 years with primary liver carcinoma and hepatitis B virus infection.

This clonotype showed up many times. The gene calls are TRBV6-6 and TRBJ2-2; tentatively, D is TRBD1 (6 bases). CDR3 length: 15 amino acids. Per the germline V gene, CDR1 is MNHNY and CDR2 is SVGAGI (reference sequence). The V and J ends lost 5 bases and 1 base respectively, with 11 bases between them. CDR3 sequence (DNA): TGTGCCAGCAGTGGTCAGGGGCGGAACACCGGGGAGCTGTTTTTT. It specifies CASSGQGRNTGELFF.

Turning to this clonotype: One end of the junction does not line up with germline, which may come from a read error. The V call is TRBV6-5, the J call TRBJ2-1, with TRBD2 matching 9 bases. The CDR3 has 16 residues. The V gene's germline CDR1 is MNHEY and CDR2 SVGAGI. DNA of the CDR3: TGCGCCAGCAGCGCTAGCGGGACACTCCTGGGCCATGAGCAGTTCTTC. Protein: CASSASGTLLGHEQFF.

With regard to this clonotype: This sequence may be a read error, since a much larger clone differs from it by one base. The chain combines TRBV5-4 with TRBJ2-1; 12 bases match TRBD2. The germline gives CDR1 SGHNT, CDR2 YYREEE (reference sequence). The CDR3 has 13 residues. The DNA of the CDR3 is TGTGCCACGACTAGCGGGAGACCCAATGAGCAGTTGTTC. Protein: CATTSGRPNEQLF.

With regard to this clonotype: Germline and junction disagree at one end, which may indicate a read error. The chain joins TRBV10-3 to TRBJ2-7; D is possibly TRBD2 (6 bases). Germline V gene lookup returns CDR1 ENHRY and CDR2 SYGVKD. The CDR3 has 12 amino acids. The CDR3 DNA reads TGTGCCGTCAGTGAGTGGGGGGACGAGCAGTACTTC. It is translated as CAVSEWGDEQYF.

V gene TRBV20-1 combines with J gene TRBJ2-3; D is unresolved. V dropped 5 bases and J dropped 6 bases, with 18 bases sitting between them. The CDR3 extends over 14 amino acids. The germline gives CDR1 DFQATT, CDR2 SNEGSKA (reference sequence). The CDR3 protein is CSARPNIRSDTQYF. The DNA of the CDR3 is TGCAGTGCTCGCCCTAATATTAGGAGCGATACGCAGTATTTT.

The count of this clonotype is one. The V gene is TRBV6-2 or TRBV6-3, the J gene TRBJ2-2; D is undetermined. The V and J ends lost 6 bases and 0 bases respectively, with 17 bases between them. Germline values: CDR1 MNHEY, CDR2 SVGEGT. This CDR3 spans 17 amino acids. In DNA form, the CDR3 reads TGTGCCAGCAGATGGGTTGCGCGAGGCACGAACACCGGGGAGCTGTTTTTT. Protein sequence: CASRWVARGTNTGELFF.

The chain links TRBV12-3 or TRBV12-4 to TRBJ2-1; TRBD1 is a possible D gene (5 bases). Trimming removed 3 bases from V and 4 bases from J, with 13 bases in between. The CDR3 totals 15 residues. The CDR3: CASSFDRTIYNEQFF. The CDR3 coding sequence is TGTGCCAGCAGTTTTGACAGAACAATTTACAATGAGCAGTTCTTC.

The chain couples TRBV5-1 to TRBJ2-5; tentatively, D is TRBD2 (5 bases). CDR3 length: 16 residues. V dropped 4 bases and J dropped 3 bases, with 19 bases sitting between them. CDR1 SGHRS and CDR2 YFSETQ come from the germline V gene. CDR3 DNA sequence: TGCGCCAGCAGCCCTTCGTTATTAGCGTCTAAAGAGACCCAGTACTTC. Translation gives CASSPSLLASKETQYF.

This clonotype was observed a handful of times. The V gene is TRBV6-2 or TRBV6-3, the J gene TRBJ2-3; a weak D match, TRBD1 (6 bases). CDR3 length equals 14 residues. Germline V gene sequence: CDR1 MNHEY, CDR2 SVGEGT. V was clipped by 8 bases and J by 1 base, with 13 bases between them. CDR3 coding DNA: TGTGCCAGCCAGACAGGTTGGGGCACAGATACGCAGTATTTT. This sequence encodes CASQTGWGTDTQYF.

CDR3 sequence reads: CASRLVGSETQYF. CDR3 bases: TGTGCCAGCAGGCTCGTAGGGTCGGAGACCCAGTACTTC. The V gene is TRBV28, the J gene TRBJ2-5; D call uncertain. CDR1 is MDHEN, CDR2 SYDVKM, per germline. V lost 6 bases to trimming and J lost 5 bases, with 13 bases between them. There are 13 residues in the CDR3. Looking up the rest from reference TRBV28 and TRBJ2-5 gives the full variable domain: DVKVTQSSRYLVKRTGEKVFLECVQDMDHENMFWYRQDPGLGLRLIYFSYDVKMKEKGDIPEGYSVSREKKERFSLILESASTNQTSMYLCASRLVGSETQYFGPGTRLLVL.

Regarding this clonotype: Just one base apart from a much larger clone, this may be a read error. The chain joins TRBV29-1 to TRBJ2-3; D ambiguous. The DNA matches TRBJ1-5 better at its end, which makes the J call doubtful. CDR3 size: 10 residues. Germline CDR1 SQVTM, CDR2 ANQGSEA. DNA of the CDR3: TGCAGCACCTACTCAGATACGCAGCATTTT. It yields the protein CSTYSDTQHF.

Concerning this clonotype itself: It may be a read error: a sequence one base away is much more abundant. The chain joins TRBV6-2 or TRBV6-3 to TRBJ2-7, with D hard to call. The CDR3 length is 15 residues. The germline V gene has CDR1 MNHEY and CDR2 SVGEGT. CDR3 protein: CVSSYGSAVAYEQYF. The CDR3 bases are TGTGTCAGCAGTTACGGTTCAGCTGTAGCCTACGAGCAGTACTTC.

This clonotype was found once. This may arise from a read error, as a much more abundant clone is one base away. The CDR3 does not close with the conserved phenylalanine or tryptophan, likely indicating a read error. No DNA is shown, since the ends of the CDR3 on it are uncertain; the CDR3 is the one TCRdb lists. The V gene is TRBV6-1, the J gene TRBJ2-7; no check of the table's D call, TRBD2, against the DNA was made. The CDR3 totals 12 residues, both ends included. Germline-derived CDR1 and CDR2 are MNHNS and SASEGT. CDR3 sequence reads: CASSPRGMSEYY.

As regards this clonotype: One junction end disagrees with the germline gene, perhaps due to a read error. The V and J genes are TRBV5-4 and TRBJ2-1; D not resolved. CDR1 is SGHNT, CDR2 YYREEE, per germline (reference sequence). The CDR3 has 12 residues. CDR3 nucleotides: TGTGACAGCAGCCCCAAAGGCAATGAGCAGTTCTTC. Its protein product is CDSSPKGNEQFF.

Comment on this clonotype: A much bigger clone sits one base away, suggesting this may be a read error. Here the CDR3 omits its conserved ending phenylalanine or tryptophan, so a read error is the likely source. The CDR3 here is CASSFYSIHSYEQYL. CDR3 nucleotide sequence: TGCGCCAGCAGCTTTTACAGCATACACTCCTACGAGCAGTACCTC. This chain connects TRBV5-1 to TRBJ2-7; D unresolved. CDR3 length: 15 residues. Germline V gives CDR1 SGHRS, CDR2 YFSETQ. V was shortened by 2 bases and J by 0 bases, with 12 bases between the two germline ends.

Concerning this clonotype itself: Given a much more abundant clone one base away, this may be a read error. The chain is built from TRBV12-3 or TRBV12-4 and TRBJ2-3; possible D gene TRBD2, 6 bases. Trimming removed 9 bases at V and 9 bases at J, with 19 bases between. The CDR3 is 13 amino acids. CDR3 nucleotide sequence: TGTGCCAGGAGTCCCCCGACTAGTACCACGCAGTATTTT. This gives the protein CARSPPTSTTQYF.

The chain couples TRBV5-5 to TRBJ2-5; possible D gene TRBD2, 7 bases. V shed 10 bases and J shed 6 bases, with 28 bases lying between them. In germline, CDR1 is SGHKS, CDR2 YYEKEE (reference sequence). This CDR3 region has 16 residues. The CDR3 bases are TGTGCCGGATCCCCAGGGGAGGGTGTTTTGGTGAAGACCCAGTACTTC. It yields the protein CAGSPGEGVLVKTQYF.

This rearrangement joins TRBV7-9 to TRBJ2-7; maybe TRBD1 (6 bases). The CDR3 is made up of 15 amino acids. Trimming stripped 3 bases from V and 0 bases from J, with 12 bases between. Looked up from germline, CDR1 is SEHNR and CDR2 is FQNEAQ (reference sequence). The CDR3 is CASSLRQESSYEQYF. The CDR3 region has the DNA TGTGCCAGCAGCTTGCGACAGGAGAGCTCCTACGAGCAGTACTTC.

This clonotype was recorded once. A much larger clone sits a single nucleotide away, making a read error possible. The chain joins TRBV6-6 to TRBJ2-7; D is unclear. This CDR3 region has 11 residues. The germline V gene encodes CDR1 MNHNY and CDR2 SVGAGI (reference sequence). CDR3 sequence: CAGSPSEEQYF. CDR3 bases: TGTGCCGGCAGTCCCTCGGAGGAGCAGTACTTC.

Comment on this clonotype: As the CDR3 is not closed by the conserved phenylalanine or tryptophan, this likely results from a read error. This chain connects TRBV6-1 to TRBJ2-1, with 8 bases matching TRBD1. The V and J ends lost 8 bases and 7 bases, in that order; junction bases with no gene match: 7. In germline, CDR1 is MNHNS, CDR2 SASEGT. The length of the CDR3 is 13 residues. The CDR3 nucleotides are TGTGCCAGCGACAGGGGATGGGGGAATGAGCAGTTCTCC. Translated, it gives CASDRGWGNEQFS.

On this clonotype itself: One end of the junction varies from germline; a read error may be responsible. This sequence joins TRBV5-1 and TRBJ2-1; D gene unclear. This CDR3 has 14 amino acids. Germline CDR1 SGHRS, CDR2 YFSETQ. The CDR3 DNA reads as TGCGGCAGCAGCTTGGTCGGGCCCGGCAGTGAGCAGTTCTTC. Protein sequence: CGSSLVGPGSEQFF.